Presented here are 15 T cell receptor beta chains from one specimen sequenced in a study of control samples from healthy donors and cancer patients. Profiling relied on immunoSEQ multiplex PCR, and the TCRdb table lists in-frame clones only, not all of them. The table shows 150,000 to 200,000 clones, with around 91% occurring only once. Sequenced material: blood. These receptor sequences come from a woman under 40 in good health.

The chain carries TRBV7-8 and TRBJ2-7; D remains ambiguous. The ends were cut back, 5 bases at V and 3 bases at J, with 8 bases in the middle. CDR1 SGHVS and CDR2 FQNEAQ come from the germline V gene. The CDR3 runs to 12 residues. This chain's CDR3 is CASSRALYEQYF. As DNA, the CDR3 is TGTGCCAGCAGCCGGGCCCTCTACGAGCAGTACTTC. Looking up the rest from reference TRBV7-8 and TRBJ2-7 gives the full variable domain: GAGVSQSPRYKVAKRGQDVALRCDPISGHVSLFWYQQALGQGPEFLTYFQNEAQLDKSGLPSDRFFAERPEGSVSTLKIQRTQQEDSAVYLCASSRALYEQYFGPGTRLTVT.

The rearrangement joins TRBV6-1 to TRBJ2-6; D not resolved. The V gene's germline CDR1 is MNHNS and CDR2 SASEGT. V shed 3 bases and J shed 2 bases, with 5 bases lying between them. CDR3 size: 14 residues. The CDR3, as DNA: TGTGCCAGCAGTGAGGGGACTGGGGCCAACGTCCTGACTTTC. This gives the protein CASSEGTGANVLTF.

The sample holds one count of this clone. The CDR3 bases are TGTGCCAGCACCCCACAGGGGTACAATCAGCCCCAGCATTTT. It translates to CASTPQGYNQPQHF. The chain joins TRBV28 to TRBJ1-5; 7 bases line up with TRBD1. CDR1 MDHEN and CDR2 SYDVKM come from the germline V gene. CDR3 length equals 14 residues. V lost 7 bases and J lost 3; bases outside the gene matches: 6.

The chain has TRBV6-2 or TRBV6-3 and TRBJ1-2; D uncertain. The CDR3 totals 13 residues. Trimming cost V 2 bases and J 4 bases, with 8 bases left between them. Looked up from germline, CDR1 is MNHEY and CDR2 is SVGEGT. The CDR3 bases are TGTGCCAGCAGTTACGGTACTGTCTATGGCTACACCTTC. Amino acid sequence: CASSYGTVYGYTF.

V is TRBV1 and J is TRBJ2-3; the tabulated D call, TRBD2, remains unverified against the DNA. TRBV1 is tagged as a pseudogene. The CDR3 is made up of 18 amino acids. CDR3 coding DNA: TGCACCAGCAGCCAAGATCCCATAGCGGGAGACGGCACAGATACGCAGTATTTT. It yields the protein CTSSQDPIAGDGTDTQYF.

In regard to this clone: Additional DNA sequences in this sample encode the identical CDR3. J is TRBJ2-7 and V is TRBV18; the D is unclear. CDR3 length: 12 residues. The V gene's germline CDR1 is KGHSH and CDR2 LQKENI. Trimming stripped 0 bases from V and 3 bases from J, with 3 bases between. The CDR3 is CASSPPGYEQYF. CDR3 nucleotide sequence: TGTGCCAGCTCACCACCGGGCTACGAGCAGTACTTC. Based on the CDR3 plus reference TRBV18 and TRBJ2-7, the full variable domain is NAGVMQNPRHLVRRRGQEARLRCSPMKGHSHVYWYRQLPEEGLKFMVYLQKENIIDESGMPKERFSAEFPKEGPSILRIQQVVRGDSAAYFCASSPPGYEQYFGPGTRLTVT.

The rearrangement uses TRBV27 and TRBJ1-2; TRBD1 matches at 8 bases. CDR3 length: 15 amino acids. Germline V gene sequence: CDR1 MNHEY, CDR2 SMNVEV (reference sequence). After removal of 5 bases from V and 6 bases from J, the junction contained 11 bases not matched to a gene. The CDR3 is CASSDRDRHVNGYTF. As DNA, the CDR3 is TGTGCCAGCAGTGACCGGGACAGGCATGTCAATGGCTACACCTTC.

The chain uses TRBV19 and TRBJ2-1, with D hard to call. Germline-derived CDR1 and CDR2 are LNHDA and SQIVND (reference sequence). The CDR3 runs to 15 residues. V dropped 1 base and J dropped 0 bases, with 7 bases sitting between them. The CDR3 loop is CASSIGQSSYNEQFF. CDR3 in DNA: TGTGCCAGTAGTATAGGCCAGAGCTCCTACAATGAGCAGTTCTTC.

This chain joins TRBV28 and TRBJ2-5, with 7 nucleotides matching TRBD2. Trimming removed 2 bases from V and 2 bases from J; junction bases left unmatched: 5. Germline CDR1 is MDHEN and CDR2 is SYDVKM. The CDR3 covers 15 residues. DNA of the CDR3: TGTGCCAGCAGTTTAGAAGGGAGGGCTCAAGAGACCCAGTACTTC. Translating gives CASSLEGRAQETQYF.

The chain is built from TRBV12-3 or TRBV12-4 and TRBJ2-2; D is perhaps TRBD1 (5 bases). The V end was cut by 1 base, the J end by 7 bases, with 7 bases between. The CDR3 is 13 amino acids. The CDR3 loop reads CASSLVGRGELFF. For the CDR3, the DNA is TGTGCCAGCAGTTTAGTGGGGCGCGGGGAGCTGTTTTTT.

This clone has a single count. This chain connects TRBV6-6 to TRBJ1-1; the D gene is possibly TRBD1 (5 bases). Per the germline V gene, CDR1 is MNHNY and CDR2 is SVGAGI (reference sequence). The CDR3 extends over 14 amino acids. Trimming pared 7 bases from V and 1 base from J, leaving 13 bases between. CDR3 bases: TGTGCCAGCATCTCCGGGACTTCGAACACTGAAGCTTTCTTT. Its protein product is CASISGTSNTEAFF.

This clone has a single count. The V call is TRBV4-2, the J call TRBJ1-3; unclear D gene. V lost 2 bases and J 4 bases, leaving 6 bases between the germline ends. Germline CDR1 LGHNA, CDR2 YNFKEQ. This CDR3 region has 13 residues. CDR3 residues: CASSQSQGNTIYF. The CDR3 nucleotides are TGTGCCAGCAGCCAATCACAGGGAAACACCATATATTTT.

CDR3 nucleotide sequence: TGTGCCAGCAGTAGCGGGACTAGCGGGATCGAGCAGTACTTC. It translates to CASSSGTSGIEQYF. This chain uses TRBV6-6 with TRBJ2-7; the match to TRBD2 covers 13 bases. The CDR3 runs 14 residues. V trimming: 5 bases; J trimming: 6 bases; junction bases outside the gene matches: 4. The germline gives CDR1 MNHNY, CDR2 SVGAGI (reference sequence).

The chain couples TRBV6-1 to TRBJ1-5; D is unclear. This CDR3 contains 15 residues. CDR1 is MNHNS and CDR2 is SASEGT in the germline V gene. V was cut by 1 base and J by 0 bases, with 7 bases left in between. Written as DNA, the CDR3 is TGTGCCAGCAGTGAAGGACCGTATAGCAATCAGCCCCAGCATTTT. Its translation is CASSEGPYSNQPQHF.

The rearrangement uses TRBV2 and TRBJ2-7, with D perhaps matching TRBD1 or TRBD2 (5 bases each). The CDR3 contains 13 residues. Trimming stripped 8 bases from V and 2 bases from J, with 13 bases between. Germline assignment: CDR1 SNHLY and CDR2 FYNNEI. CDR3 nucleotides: TGTGCCAGCTGCCGGGACCTACCCTACGAGCAGTACTTC. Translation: CASCRDLPYEQYF. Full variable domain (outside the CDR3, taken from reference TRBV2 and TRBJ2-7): EPEVTQTPSHQVTQMGQEVILRCVPISNHLYFYWYRQILGQKVEFLVSFYNNEISEKSEIFDDQFSVERPDGSNFTLKIRSTKLEDSAMYFCASCRDLPYEQYFGPGTRLTVT.